This TCR beta chain was recovered during a study of cytomegalovirus exposure and HLA in healthy donors. Broader study findings: Specificity for CMV antigens was confirmed in vitro for three of the CMV-associated chains. Rare TCR sequences predominated, though certain public TCRs were found in many donors. It was 150 to 200 TCR beta chains that were listed as cytomegalovirus-associated.

The assay was immunoSEQ multiplex PCR, and TCRdb's table has in-frame clones only and misses some. The profile shows 65,000 to 75,000 clones, roughly 95% of them singletons. To note about this clone: What it binds is unknown.

This clonotype was sampled from a young woman in good health and CMV-seropositive. Specimen: PBMCs.

This CDR3 is CASSLQTNEKLFF. In DNA form, the CDR3 reads TGTGCCAGCAGCTTACAAACTAATGAAAAACTGTTTTTT. The chain uses TRBV11-3 and TRBJ1-4; D not certain. The germline V gene has CDR1 SGHNT and CDR2 YENEEA. V gave up 2 bases and J gave up 1 base, with 2 bases separating them. This CDR3 contains 13 residues. Combining the CDR3 with reference TRBV11-3 and TRBJ1-4 gives the whole variable domain EAGVVQSPRYKIIEKKQPVAFWCNPISGHNTLYWYLQNLGQGPELLIRYENEEAVDDSQLPKDRFSAERLKGVDSTLKIQPAELGDSAVYLCASSLQTNEKLFFGSGTQLSVL.